A selection of T cell receptor beta chains follows, all from one sample in a study of shared clonotypes between healthy human individuals. Assay used: immunoSEQ multiplex PCR; TCRdb lists only in-frame clones, some missing. The table includes more than 2 million clones, 85% to 95% detected once. The sequenced sample consisted of naive CD4+ T cells sorted from blood. These receptors were collected from a man in his late teens or twenties in good health. Both conserved end residues are part of each CDR3. The D gene is left open where the match is weak. Clone size is shown for a subset of rows, as once, few, many or a class of expanded clone.

D gene	V gene	clone size	J gene	CDR3 DNA	CDR3 protein
.	TRBV6-5	.	TRBJ1-5	TGTGCCAGCAGTTTAGGCGGACCCAATAGCAATCAGCCCCAGCATTTT	CASSLGGPNSNQPQHF
TRBD2	TRBV10-3	once	TRBJ2-7	TGTGCCATCAGGGGAGGGGGTAGCGGGACCTACGAGCAGTACTTC	CAIRGGGSGTYEQYF
TRBD1	TRBV7-8	.	TRBJ1-6	TGTGCCAGCAGCTTAGGCGGGACAGTCTATAATTCACCCCTCCACTTT	CASSLGGTVYNSPLHF
.	TRBV4-3	.	TRBJ1-2	TGCGCCAGCAGCCCAGAATGGTACCTCGGCTACACCTTC	CASSPEWYLGYTF
TRBD1	TRBV28	.	TRBJ1-5	TGTGCCAGCAGTTCTACCGGGACAGGCAATCAGCCCCAGCATTTT	CASSSTGTGNQPQHF
TRBD1	TRBV27	.	TRBJ2-2	TGTGCCAGCAGTTTAATCGGACAGGGGTCCGGGGAGCTGTTTTTT	CASSLIGQGSGELFF
.	TRBV6-1	few	TRBJ1-2	TGTGCCAGCATCGGGGGTTTACCCTATGGCTACACCTTC	CASIGGLPYGYTF
TRBD1	TRBV19	once	TRBJ1-2	TGTGCCAGTAGTATTTTGGGCCCCGGACAGGGGGCGCGATCCCGGGATGGCTACACCTTC	CASSILGPGQGARSRDGYTF
.	TRBV2	.	TRBJ2-5	TGTGCCAGCAGTGGTGAAGGGCCTAGCCAGTACTTC	CASSGEGPSQYF
.	TRBV30	.	TRBJ2-3	TGTGCCTGGAGTGTACCTTGGACAGAGAAAACAGATACGCAGTATTTT	CAWSVPWTEKTDTQYF
.	TRBV11-2	.	TRBJ2-1	TGTGCCAGCAGTAATAACTGGAATGAGCAGTTCTTC	CASSNNWNEQFF
.	TRBV4-1	once	TRBJ1-5	TGCGCCAGCAGCTCAAATAATCAGGGGAACGGCAATCAGCCCCAGCATTTT	CASSSNNQGNGNQPQHF
.	TRBV18	.	TRBJ2-1	TGTGCCAGCTCACCAGGGACGGAGTACAATGAGCAGTTCTTC	CASSPGTEYNEQFF
.	TRBV9	.	TRBJ1-3	TGTGCCAGCAGCGTACAAGGGGGACGGATAACTGGAAACACCATATATTTT	CASSVQGGRITGNTIYF
.	TRBV30	.	TRBJ1-3	TGTGCCTGGAGTAAGGGGACGCTGAGCTCTGGAAACACCATATATTTT	CAWSKGTLSSGNTIYF
TRBD1	TRBV2	once	TRBJ1-1	TGTGCCAGCAGTGCGACAGGGGGGTCTGGAGCTTTCTTT	CASSATGGSGAFF
.	TRBV7-2	.	TRBJ2-7	TGTGCCAGCAGCAGGACGTACTACGAGCAGTACTTC	CASSRTYYEQYF
.	TRBV7-2	.	TRBJ2-1	TGTGCCAGCAGCACCACCGACAGAATGACGCAGTTCTTC	CASSTTDRMTQFF
.	TRBV10-1	.	TRBJ2-3	TGCGCCAACAGTGATCGGGGAAGGAGCACAGATACGCAGTATTTT	CANSDRGRSTDTQYF
.	TRBV6-5	.	TRBJ1-5	TGTGCCAGCAGTTATGGCAGGGTCGGTCAGCCCCAGCATTTT	CASSYGRVGQPQHF
.	TRBV6-5	.	TRBJ2-3	TGTGCCAGTAAGGTCGGGGGTACGCAGTATTTT	CASKVGGTQYF
.	TRBV7-2	.	TRBJ2-7	TGTGCCAGCGCTAGGGCCTACGAGCAGTACTTC	CASARAYEQYF
TRBD1	TRBV18	.	TRBJ1-6	TGTGCCAGCTCACCGGGACAGGGGTATTCACCCCTCCACTTT	CASSPGQGYSPLHF
.	TRBV30	.	TRBJ2-5	TGTGCCTGGAGAGGGTTTTGGGCTCAAGAGACCCAGTACTTC	CAWRGFWAQETQYF
.	TRBV5-4	.	TRBJ1-1	TGTGCCAGCAGCTTGGACAGGGCTAATGAAGCTTTCTTT	CASSLDRANEAFF
TRBD1	TRBV6-5	.	TRBJ2-7	TGTGCCAGCAGTTACAAAGGGACAGGGGGCTACGAGCAGTACTTC	CASSYKGTGGYEQYF
TRBD2	TRBV5-6	.	TRBJ2-1	TGTGCCAGCAGACTAGCGGGGGGATACAATGAGCAGTTCTTC	CASRLAGGYNEQFF